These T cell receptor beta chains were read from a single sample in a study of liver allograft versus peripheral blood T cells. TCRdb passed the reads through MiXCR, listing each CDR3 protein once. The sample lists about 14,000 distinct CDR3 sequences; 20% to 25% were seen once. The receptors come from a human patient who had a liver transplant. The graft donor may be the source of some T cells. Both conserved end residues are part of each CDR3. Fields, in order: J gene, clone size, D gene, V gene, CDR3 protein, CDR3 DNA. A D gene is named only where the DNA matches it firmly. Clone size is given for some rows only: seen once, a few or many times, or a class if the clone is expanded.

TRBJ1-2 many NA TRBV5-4 CASSLEGRVSGYTF TGTGCCAGCAGCTTGGAGGGACGTGTGAGCGGCTACACCTTC
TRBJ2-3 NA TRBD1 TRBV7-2 CASSLEPGQGRPSSRVGVRYF TGTGCCAGCAGCTTGGAGCCGGGACAGGGACGACCAAGCTCCCGTGTGGGGGTAAGGTATTTT
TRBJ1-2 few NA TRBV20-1 CSARRSEEVYGYTF TGCAGTGCTAGGAGGTCAGAGGAGGTCTATGGCTACACCTTC
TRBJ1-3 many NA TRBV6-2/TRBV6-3 CASSLIAAGSGNTIYF TGTGCCAGCAGTCTTATCGCCGCCGGCTCTGGAAACACCATATATTTT
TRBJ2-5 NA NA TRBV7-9 CASSLGSGPGETQYF TGTGCCAGCAGCTTAGGGTCGGGGCCAGGGGAGACCCAGTACTTC
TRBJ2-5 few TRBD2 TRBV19 CASSIVVKRGYLQETQYF TGTGCCAGTAGTATAGTGGTAAAGCGGGGGTACTTACAAGAGACCCAGTACTTC
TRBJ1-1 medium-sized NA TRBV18 CASSPLEGTEAFF TGTGCCAGCTCACCACTAGAGGGCACTGAAGCTTTCTTT
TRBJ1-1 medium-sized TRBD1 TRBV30 CAWSPQQGTNTEAFF TGTGCCTGGAGTCCCCAACAGGGGACAAACACTGAAGCTTTCTTT
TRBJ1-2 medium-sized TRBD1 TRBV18 CASSVGTARYGYTF TGTGCCAGCTCAGTGGGGACAGCAAGATATGGCTACACCTTC
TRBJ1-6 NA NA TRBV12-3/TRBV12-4 CASSSTRRSSYNSPLHF TGTGCCAGCAGTTCGACTCGAAGGAGCTCCTATAATTCACCCCTCCACTTT
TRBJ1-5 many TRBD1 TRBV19 CASSRPGTGIQQPQHF TGTGCCAGTAGTCGTCCCGGGACAGGGATTCAACAGCCCCAGCATTTT
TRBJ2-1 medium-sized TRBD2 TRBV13 CASSLGGLAGYYNEQFF TGTGCCAGCAGCTTAGGGGGTCTAGCGGGTTATTACAATGAGCAGTTCTTC
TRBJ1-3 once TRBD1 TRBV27 CASSYETTGTGNTIYF TGTGCCAGCAGTTACGAGACGACAGGGACTGGAAACACCATATATTTT
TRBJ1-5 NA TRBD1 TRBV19 CASSIHGTGKNQPQHF TGTGCCAGTAGTATTCACGGGACAGGGAAGAATCAGCCCCAGCATTTT
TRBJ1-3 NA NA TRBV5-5 CASSFPAGALRAVNVLNSGNTIYF TGTGCCAGCAGCTTCCCCGCCGGCGCCCTGAGGGCGGTGAACGTCCTTAACTCTGGAAACACCATATATTTT
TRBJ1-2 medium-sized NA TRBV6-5 CASSYSKGYGYTF TGTGCCAGCAGTTACTCGAAAGGTTATGGCTACACCTTC
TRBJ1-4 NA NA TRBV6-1 CASSSSGNHEKLFF TGTGCCAGCAGCTCCTCAGGGAATCATGAAAAACTGTTTTTT
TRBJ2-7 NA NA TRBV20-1 CVCRDGSYEQYF TGCGTTTGCCGGGACGGCTCCTACGAGCAGTACTTC
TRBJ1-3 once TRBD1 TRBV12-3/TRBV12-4 CASSLAIGQGSGNTIYF TGTGCCAGCAGTTTAGCGATCGGACAGGGCTCTGGAAACACCATATATTTT
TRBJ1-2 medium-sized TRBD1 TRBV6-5 CASRTTQGDYGYTF TGTGCCAGCAGAACCACACAGGGGGACTATGGCTACACCTTC
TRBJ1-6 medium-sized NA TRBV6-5 CASSYSNSYNSPLHF TGTGCCAGCAGTTACTCTAACAGCTATAATTCACCCCTCCACTTT
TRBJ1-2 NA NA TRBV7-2 CASSLRTTAGYGYTF TGTGCCAGCAGCCTCCGGACTACTGCTGGCTATGGCTACACCTTC
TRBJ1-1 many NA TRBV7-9 CASSGRGAEAFF TGTGCCAGCAGCGGGAGGGGGGCTGAAGCTTTCTTT